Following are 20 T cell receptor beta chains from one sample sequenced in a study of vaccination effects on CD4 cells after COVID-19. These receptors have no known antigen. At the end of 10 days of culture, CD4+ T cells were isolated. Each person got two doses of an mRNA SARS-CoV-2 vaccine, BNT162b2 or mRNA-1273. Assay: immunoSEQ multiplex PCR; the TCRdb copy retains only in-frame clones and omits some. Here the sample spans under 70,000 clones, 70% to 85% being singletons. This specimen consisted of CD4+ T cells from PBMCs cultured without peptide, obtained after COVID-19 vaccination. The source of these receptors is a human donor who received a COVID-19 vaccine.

This CDR3 reads CASSLDRGDTQYF. The CDR3 DNA is TGTGCCAGCAGCTTGGATAGAGGAGATACGCAGTATTTT. The chain joins TRBV5-4 to TRBJ2-3; unclear D gene. Trimming removed 0 bases from V and 5 bases from J, with 7 bases in between. Germline loops: CDR1 SGHNT, CDR2 YYREEE (reference sequence). CDR3 length: 13 residues.

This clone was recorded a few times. For the CDR3, the DNA is TGTGCCAGCAGCCCCACAGACAGCCTCTATAGCAATCAGCCCCAGCATTTT. Translating gives CASSPTDSLYSNQPQHF. The rearrangement joins TRBV9 to TRBJ1-5; D might be TRBD1 (5 bases). The length of the CDR3 is 17 residues. CDR1 and CDR2 (germline): SGDLS, YYNGEE. V lost 4 bases to trimming and J lost 0 bases, with 17 bases between them.

Written as DNA, the CDR3 is TGTGCCAGCAGCGCGACTACCGAGTGGGATACGCAGTATTTT. Translated: CASSATTEWDTQYF. This chain connects TRBV4-2 to TRBJ2-3; weak D call: TRBD2 (5 bases). The CDR3 is 14 amino acids. Germline V gene sequence: CDR1 LGHNA, CDR2 YNFKEQ. V lost 5 bases and J lost 6, with 15 bases in between.

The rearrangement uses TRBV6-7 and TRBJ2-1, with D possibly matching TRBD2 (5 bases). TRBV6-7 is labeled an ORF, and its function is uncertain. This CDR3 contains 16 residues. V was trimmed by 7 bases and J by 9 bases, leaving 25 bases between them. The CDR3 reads CASILHRPTGECEQFF. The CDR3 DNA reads TGTGCCAGCATCCTGCATCGCCCGACTGGGGAGTGTGAGCAGTTCTTC.

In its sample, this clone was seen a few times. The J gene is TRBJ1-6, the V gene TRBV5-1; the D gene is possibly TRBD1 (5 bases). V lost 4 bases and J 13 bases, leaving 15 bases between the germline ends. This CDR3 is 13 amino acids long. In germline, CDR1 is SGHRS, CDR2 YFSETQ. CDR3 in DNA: TGCGCCAGCAGCACTACCCAGGGCAGTCCCCTCCACTTT. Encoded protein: CASSTTQGSPLHF.

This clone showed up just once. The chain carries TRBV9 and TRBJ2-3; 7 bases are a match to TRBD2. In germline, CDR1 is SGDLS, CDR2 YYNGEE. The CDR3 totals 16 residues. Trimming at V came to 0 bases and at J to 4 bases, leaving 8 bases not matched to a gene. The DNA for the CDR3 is TGTGCCAGCAGCGTAGTCCCGACTAGCTCGGCAGATACGCAGTATTTT. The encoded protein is CASSVVPTSSADTQYF.

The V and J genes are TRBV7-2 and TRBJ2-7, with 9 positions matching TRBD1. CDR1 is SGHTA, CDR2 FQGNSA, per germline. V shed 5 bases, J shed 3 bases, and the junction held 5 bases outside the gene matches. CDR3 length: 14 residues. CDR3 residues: CASSTTGGNYEQYV. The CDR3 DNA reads TGTGCCAGCAGCACAACAGGGGGCAACTACGAGCAGTACGTC.

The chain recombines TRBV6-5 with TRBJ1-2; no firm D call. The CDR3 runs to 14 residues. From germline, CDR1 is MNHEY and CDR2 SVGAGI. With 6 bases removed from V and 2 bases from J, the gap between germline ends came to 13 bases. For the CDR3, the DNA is TGTGCCAGCAGGATCGGTCGGGGAAACTATGGCTACACCTTC. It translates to CASRIGRGNYGYTF.

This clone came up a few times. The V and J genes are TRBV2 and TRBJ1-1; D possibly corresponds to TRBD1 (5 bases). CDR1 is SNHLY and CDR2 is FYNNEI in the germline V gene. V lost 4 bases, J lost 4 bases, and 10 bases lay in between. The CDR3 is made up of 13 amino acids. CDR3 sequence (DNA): TGTGCCAGCAGTGTGTCAGGGTCCACTGAAGCTTTCTTT. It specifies CASSVSGSTEAFF.

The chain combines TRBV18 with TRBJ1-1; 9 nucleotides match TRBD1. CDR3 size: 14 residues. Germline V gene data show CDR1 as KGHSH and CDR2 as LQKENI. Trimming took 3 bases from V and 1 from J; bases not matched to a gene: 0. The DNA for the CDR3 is TGTGCCAGCTCACCGACAGGGGGGAACACTGAAGCTTTCTTT. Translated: CASSPTGGNTEAFF.

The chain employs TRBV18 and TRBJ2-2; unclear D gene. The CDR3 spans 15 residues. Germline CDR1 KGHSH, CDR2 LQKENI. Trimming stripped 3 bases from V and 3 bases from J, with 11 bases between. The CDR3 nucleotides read TGTGCCAGCTCACCGCGGCAGGCCGACACCGGGGAGCTGTTTTTT. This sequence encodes CASSPRQADTGELFF.

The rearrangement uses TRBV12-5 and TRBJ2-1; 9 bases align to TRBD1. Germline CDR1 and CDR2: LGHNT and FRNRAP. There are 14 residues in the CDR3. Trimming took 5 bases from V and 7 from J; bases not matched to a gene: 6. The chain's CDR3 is CASGPGQGRNEQFF. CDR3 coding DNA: TGTGCTAGTGGTCCCGGACAGGGGAGGAATGAGCAGTTCTTC.

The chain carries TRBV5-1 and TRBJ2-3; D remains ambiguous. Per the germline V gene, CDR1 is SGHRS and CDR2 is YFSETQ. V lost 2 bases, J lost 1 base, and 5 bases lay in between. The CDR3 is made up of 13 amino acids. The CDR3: CASSFEGTDTQYF. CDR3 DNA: TGCGCCAGCAGCTTCGAGGGCACAGATACGCAGTATTTT.

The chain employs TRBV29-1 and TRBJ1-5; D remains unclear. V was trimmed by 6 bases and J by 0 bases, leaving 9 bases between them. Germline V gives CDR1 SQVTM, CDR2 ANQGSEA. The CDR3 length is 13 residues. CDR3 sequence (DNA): TGCAGCGTCCAACATGATAGCAATCAGCCCCAGCATTTT. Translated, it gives CSVQHDSNQPQHF.

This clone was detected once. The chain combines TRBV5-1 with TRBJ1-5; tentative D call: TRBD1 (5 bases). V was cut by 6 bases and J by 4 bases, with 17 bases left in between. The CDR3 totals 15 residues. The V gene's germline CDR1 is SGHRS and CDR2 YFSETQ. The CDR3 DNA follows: TGCGCCAGCACCAGGGTAATCTCAAAAAATCAGCCCCAGCATTTT. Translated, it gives CASTRVISKNQPQHF.

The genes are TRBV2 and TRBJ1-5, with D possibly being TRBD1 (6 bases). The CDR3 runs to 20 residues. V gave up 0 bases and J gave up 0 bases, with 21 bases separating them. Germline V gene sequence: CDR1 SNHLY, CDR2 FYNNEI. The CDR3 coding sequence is TGTGCCAGCAGTGAAGCGAGTGGGGGCCTCCTACTTTATAGCAATCAGCCCCAGCATTTT. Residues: CASSEASGGLLLYSNQPQHF.

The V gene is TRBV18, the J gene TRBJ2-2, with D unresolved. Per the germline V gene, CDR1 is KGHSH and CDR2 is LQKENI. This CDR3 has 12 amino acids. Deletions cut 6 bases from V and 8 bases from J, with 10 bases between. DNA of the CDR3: TGTGCCAGCTCCCCGGATCGTGGGGAGCTGTTTTTT. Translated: CASSPDRGELFF.

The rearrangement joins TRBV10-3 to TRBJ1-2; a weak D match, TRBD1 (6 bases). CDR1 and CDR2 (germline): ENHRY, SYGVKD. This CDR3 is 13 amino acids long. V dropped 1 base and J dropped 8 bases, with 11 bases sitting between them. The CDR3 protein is CAISELQGWGYTF. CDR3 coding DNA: TGTGCCATCAGTGAGTTACAGGGTTGGGGCTACACCTTC.

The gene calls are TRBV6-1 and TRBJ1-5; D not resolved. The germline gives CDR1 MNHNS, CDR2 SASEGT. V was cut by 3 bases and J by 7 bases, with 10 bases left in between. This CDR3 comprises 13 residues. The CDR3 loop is CASSETNGQPQHF. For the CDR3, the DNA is TGTGCCAGCAGTGAGACAAATGGGCAGCCCCAGCATTTT.

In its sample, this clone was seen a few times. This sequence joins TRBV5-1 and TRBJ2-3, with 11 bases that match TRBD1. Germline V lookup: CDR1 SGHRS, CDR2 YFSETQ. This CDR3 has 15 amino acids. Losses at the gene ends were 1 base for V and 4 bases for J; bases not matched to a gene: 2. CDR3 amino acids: CASSLLGQGADTQYF. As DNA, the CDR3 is TGCGCCAGCAGCTTGTTGGGACAGGGGGCAGATACGCAGTATTTT.